The 25 T cell receptor beta chains given below trace back to one sample, sequenced in a study of blood T cell repertoires in COVID-19 (dated by TCRdb to the early 2020s). Libraries were prepared through the immunoSEQ multiplex PCR assay. As stored in TCRdb, this immuneACCESS dataset retains in-frame rearrangements with V and J assigned. A fraction of the clones does not appear; measured against another copy, unresolved V genes explain less than half of the discrepancy, and the remainder lacks a known reason. The sample contains tens of thousands of clones, roughly 85% of them found a single time. Approximately 11% of the sample is held by the ten biggest clonotypes. Sequences were obtained from peripheral blood. The source is a man aged 60 to 69 with COVID-19, enrolled during active disease.

The CDR3 reads CASSLSSGGVANEQFF. CDR3 sequence (DNA): TGCGCCAGCAGCTTGTCTAGCGGGGGGGTAGCCAATGAGCAGTTCTTC. The chain recombines TRBV5-1 with TRBJ2-1; 12 bases line up with TRBD2. Germline values: CDR1 SGHRS, CDR2 YFSETQ. This CDR3 has 16 residues. V shed 1 base and J 6 bases; nucleotides not matched to a gene: 5.

V gene TRBV7-9 combines with J gene TRBJ1-1, with D unresolved. Germline V CDR1 and CDR2: SEHNR, FQNEAQ (reference sequence). Trimming left V 5 bases short and J 0 bases short, with 13 bases between. This CDR3 region has 15 residues. DNA for the CDR3: TGTGCCAGCAGCCCGAAACAGAGATTGAACACTGAAGCTTTCTTT. Residues: CASSPKQRLNTEAFF.

The J gene is TRBJ2-1, the V gene TRBV5-4; 8 bases map to TRBD2. This CDR3 comprises 17 residues. V shed 4 bases, J shed 4 bases, and the junction held 13 bases outside the gene matches. Germline V gives CDR1 SGHNT, CDR2 YYREEE (reference sequence). This chain's CDR3 is CASSPYWRTSRYNEQFF. In DNA form, the CDR3 reads TGTGCCAGCAGCCCGTACTGGAGGACTAGCCGATACAATGAGCAGTTCTTC.

V and J are TRBV18 and TRBJ2-3, with TRBD2 identical over 13 bases. J was trimmed by 6 bases and V by 4 bases; bases with no gene match: 10. The CDR3 is made up of 17 amino acids. In germline, CDR1 is KGHSH, CDR2 LQKENI. CDR3 protein: CASSRLAGGRRRDTQYF. Written as DNA, the CDR3 is TGTGCCAGCTCACGACTAGCGGGGGGCCGGCGAAGGGATACGCAGTATTTT.

This clone came up once. The DNA of the CDR3 is TGCGCCAGCAGCCAACCAACAGGGGGTTTTGGCTACACCTTC. It translates to CASSQPTGGFGYTF. The V call is TRBV4-1, the J call TRBJ1-2; 8 bases fit TRBD1. The germline CDR1 and CDR2 sequences are MGHRA and YSYEKL. CDR3 size: 14 residues. V dropped 2 bases and J dropped 7; count of bases not matched to a gene: 6.

CDR3 residues: CASSLGRTGVSYEQYF. CDR3 DNA: TGTGCCAGCAGCTTAGGTAGGACAGGAGTCTCCTACGAGCAGTACTTC. The V call is TRBV7-9, the J call TRBJ2-7; 7 bases align to TRBD1. Per germline, CDR1 SEHNR and CDR2 FQNEAQ (reference sequence). The CDR3 has 16 residues. The trim removed 1 base at V and 0 bases at J, leaving 6 bases unmatched.

The rearrangement links TRBV2 to TRBJ1-5; D gene unclear. This CDR3 region has 15 residues. Germline CDR1 is SNHLY and CDR2 is FYNNEI. V lost 3 bases to trimming and J lost 0 bases, with 9 bases between them. The CDR3 protein is CASSDPVYSNQPQHF. The CDR3 DNA is TGTGCCAGCAGTGACCCAGTTTATAGCAATCAGCCCCAGCATTTT.

V is TRBV5-1 and J is TRBJ2-7; D gene unclear. The ends were cut back, 0 bases at V and 9 bases at J, with 7 bases in the middle. The CDR3 consists of 11 residues. Germline-derived CDR1 and CDR2 are SGHRS and YFSETQ. The CDR3 is CASSLEMRQYF. Here the CDR3 DNA reads TGCGCCAGCAGCTTGGAAATGCGGCAGTACTTC.

This clone appeared once. The chain has TRBV11-2 and TRBJ2-7; weak D call: TRBD2 (7 bases). V was cut by 4 bases and J by 3 bases, with 25 bases left in between. The CDR3 sequence is 18 residues long. Germline lookup yields CDR1 SGHAT and CDR2 FQNNGV. This CDR3 reads CASSSRGGPGILFYEQYF. CDR3 bases: TGTGCCAGCAGCTCGAGGGGGGGGCCGGGTATTTTGTTCTACGAGCAGTACTTC.

The chain employs TRBV15 and TRBJ1-2; D ambiguous. Germline CDR1 LNHNV, CDR2 YYDKDF (reference sequence). This CDR3 contains 16 residues. Between the trimmed V and J ends, which lost 0 bases and 1 base, there was a span of 12 bases. CDR3 protein: CATSREGGSLNYGYTF. The CDR3 DNA reads TGTGCCACCAGCAGAGAGGGAGGAAGCCTTAACTATGGCTACACCTTC.

The rearrangement uses TRBV6-5 and TRBJ1-4, with D possibly matching TRBD1 (6 bases). V was shortened by 7 bases and J by 3 bases, with 9 bases between the two germline ends. The CDR3 has 13 residues. The germline CDR1 and CDR2 sequences are MNHEY and SVGAGI. The CDR3 nucleotides are TGTGCCAGCATGGGACACTCTAATGAAAAACTGTTTTTT. This gives the protein CASMGHSNEKLFF.

This chain joins TRBV10-2 and TRBJ1-2; tentative D call: TRBD1 (5 bases). Germline loops: CDR1 WSHSY, CDR2 SAAADI. V was trimmed by 0 bases and J by 4 bases, leaving 15 bases between them. CDR3 size: 16 residues. The CDR3 nucleotides are TGCGCCAGCAGTGAGTCGGGGCAACTCGAAGCCTATGGCTACACCTTC. Residues: CASSESGQLEAYGYTF.

The chain links TRBV5-6 to TRBJ2-1; D possibly corresponds to TRBD2 (6 bases). The CDR3 extends over 11 amino acids. V dropped 3 bases and J dropped 8 bases, with 6 bases sitting between them. Germline lookup yields CDR1 SGHDT and CDR2 YYEEEE. CDR3: CASSWEDEQFF. In DNA, the CDR3 is TGTGCCAGCAGCTGGGAGGATGAGCAGTTCTTC.

J is TRBJ1-3 and V is TRBV7-9, with TRBD1 matching over 10 bases. V dropped 10 bases and J dropped 5; count of bases not matched to a gene: 11. The CDR3 spans 15 residues. Germline V lookup: CDR1 SEHNR, CDR2 FQNEAQ (reference sequence). In nucleotides, the CDR3 is TGTGCCACCCCCCTAGACAGGGGGCGACGAAACACCATATATTTT. Translation: CATPLDRGRRNTIYF.

V and J are TRBV7-2 and TRBJ2-1; TRBD1 is a possible D gene (5 bases). The length of the CDR3 is 15 residues. Germline V gene sequence: CDR1 SGHTA, CDR2 FQGNSA. The ends were cut back, 0 bases at V and 2 bases at J, with 8 bases in the middle. For the CDR3, the DNA is TGTGCCAGCAGCTTAGCGGGGCCGACCTACAATGAGCAGTTCTTC. Amino acids: CASSLAGPTYNEQFF.

This chain uses TRBV20-1 with TRBJ1-6; the D is unclear. Trimming shortened V by 3 bases and J by 7 bases, and 13 bases separated the two germline ends. The CDR3 sequence is 14 residues long. Germline-derived CDR1 and CDR2 are DFQATT and SNEGSKA (reference sequence). CDR3 loop: CSASRATVNSPLHF. As DNA, the CDR3 is TGCAGTGCTAGTCGCGCCACGGTCAATTCACCCCTCCACTTT.

This chain connects TRBV13 to TRBJ2-1, with TRBD1 matching 9 bases. The CDR3 is 15 residues long. Trimming removed 4 bases from V and 2 bases from J; junction bases left unmatched: 3. The V gene's germline CDR1 is PRHDT and CDR2 FYEKMQ (reference sequence). CDR3 DNA sequence: TGTGCCAGCAGCTCAAGACAGGGGGCCTACAATGAGCAGTTCTTC. It codes for CASSSRQGAYNEQFF.

The rearrangement uses TRBV6-6 and TRBJ1-5; 10 bases match TRBD1. Germline assignment: CDR1 MNHNY and CDR2 SVGAGI (reference sequence). J gave up 7 bases and V 0 bases, and 6 bases lay outside the gene matches. This CDR3 is 16 amino acids long. In DNA, the CDR3 is TGTGCCAGCAGTTACTCCGGGACAGGGGTAAACCAGCCCCAGCATTTT. It encodes CASSYSGTGVNQPQHF.

This chain connects TRBV14 to TRBJ2-1; 7 bases are a match to TRBD2. Germline loops: CDR1 SGHDN, CDR2 FVKESK. V trimming: 1 base; J trimming: 0 bases; junction bases outside the gene matches: 15. The CDR3 totals 20 residues. CDR3 nucleotide sequence: TGTGCCAGCAGCCAAGTCAGTCTAGCGGACTGGATGTCCTCCTACAATGAGCAGTTCTTC. Translating it yields CASSQVSLADWMSSYNEQFF.

This clone was counted only a few times. V usage is TRBV7-3 and J usage is TRBJ2-2; weak D call: TRBD2 (6 bases). Germline V lookup: CDR1 SGHTA, CDR2 FQGTGA. V dropped 6 bases and J dropped 3 bases, with 14 bases sitting between them. CDR3 length: 15 amino acids. Here the CDR3 reads CASSHLEGYTGELFF. The CDR3 nucleotides read TGTGCCAGCAGTCATTTGGAGGGGTACACCGGGGAGCTGTTTTTT.

V gene TRBV5-5 combines with J gene TRBJ2-3; 12 positions match TRBD2. The CDR3 has 17 residues. Germline CDR1 is SGHKS and CDR2 is YYEKEE (reference sequence). The V and J ends lost 1 base and 7 bases, in that order; junction bases with no gene match: 10. The CDR3 spells CASSLSLAGGPRNTQYF. In nucleotides, the CDR3 is TGTGCCAGCAGCTTGTCCCTAGCGGGAGGGCCTCGGAATACGCAGTATTTT. The full variable domain, rest sourced from reference TRBV5-5 and TRBJ2-3, is DAGVTQSPTHLIKTRGQQVTLRCSPISGHKSVSWYQQVLGQGPQFIFQYYEKEERGRGNFPDRFSARQFPNYSSELNVNALLLGDSALYLCASSLSLAGGPRNTQYFGPGTRLTVL.

V usage is TRBV5-1 and J usage is TRBJ2-1; 9 nucleotides agree with TRBD1. The CDR3 contains 15 residues. Per germline, CDR1 SGHRS and CDR2 YFSETQ. J lost 5 bases, V lost 4 bases, and 7 bases had no gene match. The CDR3 nucleotides read TGCGCCAGCAGCCTAGGGACAGGGCGGCACAATGAGCAGTTCTTC. Protein: CASSLGTGRHNEQFF.

The V and J genes are TRBV16 and TRBJ2-1; D is perhaps TRBD1 (5 bases). The length of the CDR3 is 15 residues. Trimming removed 0 bases at V and 4 bases at J, with 10 bases between. The germline gives CDR1 KGHSY, CDR2 FQNENV. CDR3 sequence (DNA): TGTGCCAGCAGCCAATCGAATCAGGGATACAATGAGCAGTTCTTC. It codes for CASSQSNQGYNEQFF.

CDR3 bases: TGTGCCAGTAAATTCTACTACACCGGGGAGCTGTTTTTT. Translated, it gives CASKFYYTGELFF. The rearrangement uses TRBV19 and TRBJ2-2; no clear D gene. Per the germline V gene, CDR1 is LNHDA and CDR2 is SQIVND (reference sequence). The CDR3 loop spans 13 amino acids. The V end lost 7 bases, the J end lost 3 bases, and 9 bases lay between the germline ends.

DNA for the CDR3: TGTGCCAGCAGCCTTATGCTAGCGGGAGGGTTACAAGAGACCCAGTACTTC. Protein sequence: CASSLMLAGGLQETQYF. The V and J genes are TRBV7-2 and TRBJ2-5; TRBD2 matches at 12 bases. The CDR3 runs to 17 residues. CDR1 SGHTA and CDR2 FQGNSA come from the germline V gene. J gave up 2 bases and V 5 bases, and 9 bases lay outside the gene matches.